The T cell receptor beta chain described here comes from a study of Ad26.COV2.S vaccination and SARS-CoV-2 variants. As for the study in general: Into the muscle, Ad26.COV2.S was dosed once or twice, 56 days apart.

A remark on this clone: Antigen specificity is unknown.

The treatment is: some 19 received Ad26.COV2.S at low or high dose, single or two shots; 5 received placebo; per-sample allocation not given. Sampling took place 63 days after the first vaccine or placebo injection. CDR1 is MNHEY, CDR2 SVGAGI, per germline. Trimming shortened V by 4 bases and J by 1 base, and 8 bases separated the two germline ends. The CDR3 is 14 amino acids. This table comes from immunoSEQ multiplex PCR, and its TCRdb copy is limited to in-frame clones, with some not included. This sample carries 380,000 or so clones, 83% of them seen once, and the ten largest clones take 7% to 9.5%. Study-wide results and caveats: Substantial breadth in spike-specific CD8+ and CD4+ T cell responses was reportedly seen after vaccination. With respect to non-spike TCR breadth, vaccine and placebo recipients were similar.

V usage is TRBV6-5 and J usage is TRBJ1-3; no clear D gene. The receptor comes from a person aged 18 to 59 who received the Ad26.COV2.S COVID-19 vaccine or a placebo. This specimen was peripheral blood, taken in a trial of Ad26.COV2.S vaccine versus placebo. In DNA form, the CDR3 reads TGTGCCAGCAGTTGGGGTATATCTGGAAACACCATATATTTT. It yields the protein CASSWGISGNTIYF.